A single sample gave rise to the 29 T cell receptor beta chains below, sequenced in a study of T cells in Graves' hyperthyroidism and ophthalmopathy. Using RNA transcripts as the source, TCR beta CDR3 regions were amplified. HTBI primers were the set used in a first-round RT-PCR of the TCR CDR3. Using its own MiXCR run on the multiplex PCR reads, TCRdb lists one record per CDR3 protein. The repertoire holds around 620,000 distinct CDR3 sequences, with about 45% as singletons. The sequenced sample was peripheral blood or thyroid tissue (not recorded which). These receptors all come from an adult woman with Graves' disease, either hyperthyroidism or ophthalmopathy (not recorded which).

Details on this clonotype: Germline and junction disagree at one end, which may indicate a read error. This CDR3 reads CASSYSGAHEQYF. The CDR3 nucleotides are TGTGCCAGCAGTTACTCGGGGGCCCACGAGCAGTACTTC. The chain combines TRBV6-4 with TRBJ2-7; D may correspond to TRBD1 or TRBD2 (6 bases each). Germline CDR1 is MRHNA and CDR2 is SNTAGT. This CDR3 spans 13 amino acids.

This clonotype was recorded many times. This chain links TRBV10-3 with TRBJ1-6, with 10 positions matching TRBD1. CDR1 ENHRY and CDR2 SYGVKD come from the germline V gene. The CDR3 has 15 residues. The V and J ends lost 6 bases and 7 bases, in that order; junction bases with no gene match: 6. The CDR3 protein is CAISGTGEANSPLHF. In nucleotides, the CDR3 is TGTGCCATCAGCGGGACAGGGGAAGCCAATTCACCCCTCCACTTT.

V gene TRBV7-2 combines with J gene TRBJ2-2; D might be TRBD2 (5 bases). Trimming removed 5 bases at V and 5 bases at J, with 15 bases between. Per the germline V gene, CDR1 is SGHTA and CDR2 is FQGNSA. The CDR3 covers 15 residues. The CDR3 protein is CASSLDGVRTGELFF. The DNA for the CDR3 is TGTGCCAGCAGCCTGGACGGGGTTCGGACCGGGGAGCTGTTTTTT.

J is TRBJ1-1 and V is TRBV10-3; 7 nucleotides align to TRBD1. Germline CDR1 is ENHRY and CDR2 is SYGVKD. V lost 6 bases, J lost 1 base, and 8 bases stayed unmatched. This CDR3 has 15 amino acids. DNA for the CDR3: TGTGCCATCAGAGCCTGGACAGGCAGGAACACTGAAGCTTTCTTT. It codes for CAIRAWTGRNTEAFF.

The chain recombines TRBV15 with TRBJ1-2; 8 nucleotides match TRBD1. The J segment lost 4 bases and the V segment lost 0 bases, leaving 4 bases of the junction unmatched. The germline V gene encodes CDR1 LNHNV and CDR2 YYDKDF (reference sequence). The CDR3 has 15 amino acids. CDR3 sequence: CATSRDRTGFYGYTF. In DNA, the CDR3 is TGTGCCACCAGCAGAGATCGGACAGGGTTCTATGGCTACACCTTC. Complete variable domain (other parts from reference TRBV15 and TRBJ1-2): DAMVIQNPRYQVTQFGKPVTLSCSQTLNHNVMYWYQQKSSQAPKLLFHYYDKDFNNEADTPDNFQSRRPNTSFCFLDIRSPGLGDTAMYLCATSRDRTGFYGYTFGSGTRLTVV.

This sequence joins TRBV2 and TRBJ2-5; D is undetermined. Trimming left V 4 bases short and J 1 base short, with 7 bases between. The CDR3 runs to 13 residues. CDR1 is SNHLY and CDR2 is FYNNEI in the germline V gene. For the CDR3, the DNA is TGTGCCAGCAGTGCTTCCAGCCAAGAGACCCAGTACTTC. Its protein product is CASSASSQETQYF.

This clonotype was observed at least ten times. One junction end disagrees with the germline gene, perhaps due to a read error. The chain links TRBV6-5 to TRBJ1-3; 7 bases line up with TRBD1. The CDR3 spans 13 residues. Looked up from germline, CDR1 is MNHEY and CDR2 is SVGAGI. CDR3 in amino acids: CASRGGSGNTIYF. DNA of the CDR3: TGCGCCAGCAGGGGGGGCTCCGGAAACACCATATATTTT.

CDR3 in DNA: TGTGCCAGCAGTCCTGACAGTCGATCTGAAGCTTTCTTT. It yields the protein CASSPDSRSEAFF. The rearrangement uses TRBV14 and TRBJ1-1; D may be TRBD1 (5 bases). The CDR3 runs 13 residues. Germline values: CDR1 SGHDN, CDR2 FVKESK. V gave up 6 bases and J gave up 6 bases, with 14 bases separating them.

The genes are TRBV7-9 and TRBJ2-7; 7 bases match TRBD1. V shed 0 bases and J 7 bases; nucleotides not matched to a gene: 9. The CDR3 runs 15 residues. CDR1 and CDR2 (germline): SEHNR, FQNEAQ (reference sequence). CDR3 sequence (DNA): TGTGCCAGCAGCTTAGCGGGACAGCGTCGAAAGGAGCAGTACTTC. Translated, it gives CASSLAGQRRKEQYF.

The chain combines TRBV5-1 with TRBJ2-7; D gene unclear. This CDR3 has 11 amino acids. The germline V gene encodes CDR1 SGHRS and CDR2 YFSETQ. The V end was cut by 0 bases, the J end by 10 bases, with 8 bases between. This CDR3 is CASSLGPHQYF. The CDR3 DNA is TGCGCCAGCAGCTTGGGCCCCCATCAGTACTTC.

The CDR3 loop reads CAIRGDEQYF. CDR3 DNA sequence: TGTGCCATCAGGGGGGACGAGCAGTACTTC. The chain joins TRBV10-3 to TRBJ2-7; perhaps D is TRBD1 or TRBD2 (5 bases each). Germline lookup yields CDR1 ENHRY and CDR2 SYGVKD. This CDR3 has 10 residues. The V and J ends lost 6 bases and 5 bases respectively, with 5 bases between them.

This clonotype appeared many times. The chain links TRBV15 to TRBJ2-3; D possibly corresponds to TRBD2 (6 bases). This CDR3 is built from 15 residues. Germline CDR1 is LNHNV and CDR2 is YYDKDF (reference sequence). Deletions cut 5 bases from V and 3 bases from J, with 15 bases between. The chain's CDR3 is CATSRRFRETDTQYF. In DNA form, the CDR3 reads TGTGCCACCAGCCGAAGATTCCGGGAGACAGATACGCAGTATTTT.

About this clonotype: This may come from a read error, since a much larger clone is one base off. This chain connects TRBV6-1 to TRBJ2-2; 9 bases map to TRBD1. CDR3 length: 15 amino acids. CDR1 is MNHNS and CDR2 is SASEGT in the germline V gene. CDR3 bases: TGTGCCGGCAGCCGGACAGGGGCATCCACCGGGGAGCTGTTTTTT. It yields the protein CAGSRTGASTGELFF.

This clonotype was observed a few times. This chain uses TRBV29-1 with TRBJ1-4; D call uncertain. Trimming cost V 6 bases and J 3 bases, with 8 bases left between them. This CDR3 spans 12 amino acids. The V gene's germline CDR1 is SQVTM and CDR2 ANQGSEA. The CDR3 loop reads CSVVGSNEKLFF. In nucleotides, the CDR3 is TGCAGCGTGGTCGGTTCTAATGAAAAACTGTTTTTT.

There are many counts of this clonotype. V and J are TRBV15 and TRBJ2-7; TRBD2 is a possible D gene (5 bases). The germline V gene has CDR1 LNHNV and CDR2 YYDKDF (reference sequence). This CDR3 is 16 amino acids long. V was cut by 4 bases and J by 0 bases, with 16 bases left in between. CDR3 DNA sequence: TGTGCCACCAGCAACTTGGACCGGACTGGCTCCTACGAGCAGTACTTC. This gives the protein CATSNLDRTGSYEQYF.

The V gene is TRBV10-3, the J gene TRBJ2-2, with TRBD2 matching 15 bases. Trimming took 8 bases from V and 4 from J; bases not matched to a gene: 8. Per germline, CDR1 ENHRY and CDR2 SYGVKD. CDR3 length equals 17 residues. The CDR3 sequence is CAIRGTSGRSPTGELFF. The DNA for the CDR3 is TGTGCCATCCGGGGGACTAGCGGGAGGAGCCCCACCGGGGAGCTGTTTTTT.

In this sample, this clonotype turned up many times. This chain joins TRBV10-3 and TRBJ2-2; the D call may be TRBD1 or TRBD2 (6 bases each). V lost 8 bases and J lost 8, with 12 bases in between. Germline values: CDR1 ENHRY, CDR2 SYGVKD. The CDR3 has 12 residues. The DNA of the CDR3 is TGTGCCATCGCGCAGGGGACTGGGGAGCTGTTTTTT. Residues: CAIAQGTGELFF.

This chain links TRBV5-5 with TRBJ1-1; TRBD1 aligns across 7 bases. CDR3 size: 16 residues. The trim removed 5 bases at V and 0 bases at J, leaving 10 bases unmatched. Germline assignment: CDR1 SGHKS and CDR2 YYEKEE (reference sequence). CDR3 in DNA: TGTGCCAGCAGTTACCTAGGGGGCTCCATGAACACTGAAGCTTTCTTT. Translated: CASSYLGGSMNTEAFF.

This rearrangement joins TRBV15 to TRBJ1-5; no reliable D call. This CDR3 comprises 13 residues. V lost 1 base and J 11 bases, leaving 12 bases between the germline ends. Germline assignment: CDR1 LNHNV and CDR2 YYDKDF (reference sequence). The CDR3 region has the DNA TGTGCCACCAGCAGAGGGGCGAAAGAGACCCAGCATTTT. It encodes CATSRGAKETQHF.

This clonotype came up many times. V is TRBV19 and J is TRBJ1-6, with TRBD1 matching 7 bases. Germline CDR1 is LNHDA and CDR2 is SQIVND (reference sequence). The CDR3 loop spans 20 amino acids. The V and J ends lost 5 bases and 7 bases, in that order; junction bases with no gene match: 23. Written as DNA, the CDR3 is TGTGCCAGTAGTCATCCTACGGGGACAGTAGATCTCTACTTCAATTCACCCCTCCACTTT. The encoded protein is CASSHPTGTVDLYFNSPLHF.

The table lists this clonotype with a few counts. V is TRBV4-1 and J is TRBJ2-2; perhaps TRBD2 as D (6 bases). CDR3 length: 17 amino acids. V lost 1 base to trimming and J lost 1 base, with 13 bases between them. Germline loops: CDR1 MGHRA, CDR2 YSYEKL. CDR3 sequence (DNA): TGCGCCAGCAGCCAAGTACGCGCGGGATTGAACACCGGGGAGCTGTTTTTT. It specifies CASSQVRAGLNTGELFF.

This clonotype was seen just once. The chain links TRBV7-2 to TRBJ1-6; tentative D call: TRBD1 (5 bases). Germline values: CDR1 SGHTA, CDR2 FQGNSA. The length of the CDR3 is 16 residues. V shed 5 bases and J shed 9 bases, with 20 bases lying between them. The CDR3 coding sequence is TGTGCCAGCAGCCGAATCATGGGCACGGGGCGTTCACCCCTCCACTTT. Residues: CASSRIMGTGRSPLHF.

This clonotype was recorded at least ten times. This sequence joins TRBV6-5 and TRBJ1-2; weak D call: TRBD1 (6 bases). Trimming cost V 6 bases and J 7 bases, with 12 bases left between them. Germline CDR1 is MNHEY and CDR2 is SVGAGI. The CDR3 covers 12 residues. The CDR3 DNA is TGTGCCAGCAGGAAACAGGGTGGTGGCTACACCTTC. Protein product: CASRKQGGGYTF.

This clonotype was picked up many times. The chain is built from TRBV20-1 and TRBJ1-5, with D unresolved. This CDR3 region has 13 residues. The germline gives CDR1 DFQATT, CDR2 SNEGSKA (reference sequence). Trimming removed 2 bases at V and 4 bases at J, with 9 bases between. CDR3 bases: TGCAGTGCTAGACGGGTGGGGAATCAGCCCCAGCATTTT. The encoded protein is CSARRVGNQPQHF.

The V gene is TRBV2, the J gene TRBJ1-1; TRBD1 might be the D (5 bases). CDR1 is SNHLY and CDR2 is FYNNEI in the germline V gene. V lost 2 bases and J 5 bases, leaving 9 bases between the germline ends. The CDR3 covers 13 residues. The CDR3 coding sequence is TGTGCCAGCAGTGAACAGGGAATGACTGAAGCTTTCTTT. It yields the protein CASSEQGMTEAFF.

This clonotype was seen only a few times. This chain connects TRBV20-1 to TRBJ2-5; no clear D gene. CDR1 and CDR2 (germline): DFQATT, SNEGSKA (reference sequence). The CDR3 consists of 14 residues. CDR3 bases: TGCAGCGTTGTCCTCCCCCACGGGCAAGAGACCCAGTACTTC. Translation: CSVVLPHGQETQYF.

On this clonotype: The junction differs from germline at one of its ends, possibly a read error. The CDR3 is CATSRDPIVLNTETFF. The CDR3 DNA sequence: TGTGCCACCAGCAGGGATCCGATTGTACTGAACACTGAAACTTTCTTT. The chain joins TRBV15 to TRBJ1-1; D remains unclear. This CDR3 region has 16 residues. CDR1 LNHNV and CDR2 YYDKDF come from the germline V gene (reference sequence). Full variable domain (missing parts from reference TRBV15 and TRBJ1-1): DAMVIQNPRYQVTQFGKPVTLSCSQTLNHNVMYWYQQKSSQAPKLLFHYYDKDFNNEADTPDNFQSRRPNTSFCFLDIRSPGLGDTAMYLCATSRDPIVLNTETFFGQGTRLTVV.

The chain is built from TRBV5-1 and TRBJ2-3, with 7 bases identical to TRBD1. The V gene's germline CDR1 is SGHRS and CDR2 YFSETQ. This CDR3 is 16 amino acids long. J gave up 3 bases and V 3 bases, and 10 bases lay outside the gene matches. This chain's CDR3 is CASSSTGTVTTDTQYF. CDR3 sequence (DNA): TGCGCCAGCAGCTCAACCGGGACAGTTACTACAGATACGCAGTATTTT.

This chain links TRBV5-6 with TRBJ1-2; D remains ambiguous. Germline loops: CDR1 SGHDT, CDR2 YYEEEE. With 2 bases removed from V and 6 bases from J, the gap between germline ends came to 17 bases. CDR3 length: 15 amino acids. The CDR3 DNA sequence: TGTGCCAGCAGCTTAGCGTGGGCCGTCATAGATGGCTACACCTTC. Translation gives CASSLAWAVIDGYTF.